What follows are 8 T cell receptor beta chains derived from one specimen sequenced in a study of blood T cell repertoires in COVID-19. The table came from immunoSEQ multiplex PCR; TCRdb's copy has only in-frame clones and leaves some out. The table records some 90,000 clones, roughly 80% of them present only once. Sequenced sample: peripheral blood. Receptors originate from a human donor in a cohort sampled during active COVID-19.

The V gene is TRBV9, the J gene TRBJ2-3; 7 nucleotides align to TRBD2. The CDR3 length is 13 residues. V dropped 2 bases and J dropped 4; count of bases not matched to a gene: 1. Germline CDR1 and CDR2: SGDLS and YYNGEE. The CDR3 loop reads CASSVGRADTQYF. Here the CDR3 DNA reads TGTGCCAGCAGCGTGGGGAGGGCAGATACGCAGTATTTT.

The chain has TRBV18 and TRBJ2-6; TRBD1 aligns across 12 bases. The V gene's germline CDR1 is KGHSH and CDR2 LQKENI. This CDR3 contains 16 residues. Trimming at V came to 5 bases and at J to 3 bases, leaving 2 bases not matched to a gene. CDR3 in amino acids: CASSGTGGDGANVLTF. The CDR3 DNA reads TGTGCCAGCTCAGGGACAGGGGGCGATGGGGCCAACGTCCTGACTTTC.

This chain joins TRBV5-1 and TRBJ2-6; D possibly corresponds to TRBD1 (6 bases). Germline-derived CDR1 and CDR2 are SGHRS and YFSETQ. This CDR3 contains 16 residues. V lost 6 bases to trimming and J lost 4 bases, with 17 bases between them. The CDR3 reads CASTSGPGTGANVLTF. The DNA of the CDR3 is TGCGCCAGCACCTCCGGTCCGGGGACAGGGGCCAACGTCCTGACTTTC.

The gene calls are TRBV10-1 and TRBJ1-2; D is unresolved. This CDR3 comprises 15 residues. CDR1 WNHNN and CDR2 SYGVQD come from the germline V gene (reference sequence). The V end was cut by 4 bases, the J end by 1 base, with 13 bases between. The CDR3 here is CASSAPWTDNYGYTF. For the CDR3, the DNA is TGCGCCAGCAGTGCTCCCTGGACTGATAACTATGGCTACACCTTC.

J is TRBJ2-7 and V is TRBV3-1 (or the pseudogene TRBV3-2), with 10 bases matching TRBD1. V lost 2 bases to trimming and J lost 6 bases; unmatched junction nucleotides: 7. Germline CDR1 reads LGHDT; CDR2 reads YNNKEL (reference sequence). The CDR3 totals 15 residues. In DNA, the CDR3 is TGTGCCAGCAGCCAACCGGGACAGGGGCATCCCGAGCAGTACTTC. Its protein product is CASSQPGQGHPEQYF.

This clone appeared a few times. The rearrangement links TRBV10-1 to TRBJ2-7; maybe TRBD1 (6 bases). The CDR3 covers 14 residues. V shed 6 bases and J shed 3 bases, with 15 bases lying between them. Germline V gene data show CDR1 as WNHNN and CDR2 as SYGVQD (reference sequence). This CDR3 is CASRNFGQNYEQYF. Written as DNA, the CDR3 is TGCGCCAGCAGGAATTTTGGACAGAACTACGAGCAGTACTTC.

This rearrangement joins TRBV7-2 to TRBJ2-7; 7 positions agree with TRBD2. The length of the CDR3 is 14 residues. Per germline, CDR1 SGHTA and CDR2 FQGNSA. V lost 5 bases and J lost 0; bases outside the gene matches: 4. The CDR3 is CASSATSVSYEQYF. CDR3 sequence (DNA): TGTGCCAGCAGCGCTACTAGCGTCTCCTACGAGCAGTACTTC.

The V and J genes are TRBV9 and TRBJ2-5; possibly TRBD1 for D (7 bases). The CDR3 runs to 14 residues. Germline CDR1 reads SGDLS; CDR2 reads YYNGEE. V was clipped by 2 bases and J by 4 bases, with 12 bases between them. The CDR3 is CASSVRGAGETQYF. DNA of the CDR3: TGTGCCAGCAGCGTCAGGGGGGCGGGAGAGACCCAGTACTTC.